This T cell receptor beta chain was found in a study of blood T cell repertoires in COVID-19. Study context: Italy, Spain and the United States were the sources of the convalescent and acute COVID-19 samples. Sources were T cells, B-cell-depleted T cells, or PBMCs; the material itself was cDNA or gDNA.

The V end lost 3 bases, the J end lost 8 bases, and 19 bases lay between the germline ends. This CDR3 has 15 residues. The germline V gene has CDR1 MGHRA and CDR2 YSYEKL. Clones were sequenced by immunoSEQ multiplex PCR, and TCRdb holds only the in-frame ones, with some missing. This table holds around 81,000 clones, roughly 78% found once. The chain uses TRBV4-1 and TRBJ1-2, with D possibly matching TRBD1 (5 bases). The clonotype originates from a human donor in a cohort sampled during active COVID-19. Sequencing input: peripheral blood. CDR3 DNA sequence: TGCGCCAGCAGCCAGGGGCCCAATTTGTGGGGCGGCTACACCTTC. This encodes CASSQGPNLWGGYTF.